The 10 T cell receptor beta chains listed next were all sequenced from one sample in a study of T cells in Graves' hyperthyroidism and ophthalmopathy. RNA transcripts were the template for amplifying TCR beta CDR3 regions. Primed by the HTBI set, a first-round RT-PCR was run on the TCR CDR3. TCRdb reprocessed the multiplex PCR reads with MiXCR, giving one entry per CDR3 protein. The top ten clones hold about 70% of a sample with roughly 400,000 distinct CDR3 sequences, more than 20% of them seen once. Sequencing was performed on blood. These TCRs come from a man aged 50-60 years with Graves' hyperthyroidism.

The genes are TRBV12-3 or TRBV12-4 and TRBJ2-2; 13 positions match TRBD2. Germline trimming cut 1 base from V and 1 base from J; bases unmatched to any gene: 0. The CDR3 loop spans 17 amino acids. The CDR3 here is CASSLGTSGRNTGELFF. The DNA for the CDR3 is TGTGCCAGCAGTTTAGGGACTAGCGGGAGGAACACCGGGGAGCTGTTTTTT.

In regard to this clonotype: This may be a read error, as it is one base from a much larger clone. V gene TRBV11-2 combines with J gene TRBJ2-7; 9 bases line up with TRBD1. The V segment lost 8 bases and the J segment 3 bases; nucleotides outside the gene matches: 2. Germline V gene lookup returns CDR1 SGHAT and CDR2 FQNNGV. The CDR3 sequence is 12 residues long. This chain's CDR3 is CASLTGGYEQYF. DNA for the CDR3: TGTGCCAGCCTGACAGGGGGCTACGAGCAGTACTTC. Complete variable domain (other parts from reference TRBV11-2 and TRBJ2-7): EAGVAQSPRYKIIEKRQSVAFWCNPISGHATLYWYQQILGQGPKLLIQFQNNGVVDDSQLPKDRFSAERLKGVDSTLKIQPAKLEDSAVYLCASLTGGYEQYFGPGTRLTVT.

In this sample, this clonotype turned up many times. The chain has TRBV12-3 or TRBV12-4 and TRBJ2-4, with 8 nucleotides matching TRBD1. The CDR3 extends over 13 amino acids. Germline trimming cut 6 bases from V and 8 bases from J; bases unmatched to any gene: 6. DNA for the CDR3: TGTGCCAGCAGGCGGACAGGGCTGGACATTCAGTACTTC. Translated: CASRRTGLDIQYF.

This clonotype was seen repeatedly, ten times or more. Since a much larger clone is just one base distant, this may be a read error. V and J are TRBV2 and TRBJ2-1; D is unresolved. The CDR3 contains 12 residues. The germline CDR1 and CDR2 sequences are SNHLY and FYNNEI. As DNA, the CDR3 is TGTGCCGGCAGTCCAGAATACAATGAGCAGTTCTTC. Its translation: CAGSPEYNEQFF.

A remark on this clonotype: A much larger clone is a single base away; this may be a read error. V gene TRBV28 combines with J gene TRBJ2-3, with 9 bases that match TRBD2. Trimming cost V 5 bases and J 5 bases; bases outside gene matches: 8. The CDR3 is 15 amino acids. The germline V gene has CDR1 MDHEN and CDR2 SYDVKM. CDR3 in DNA: TGTGCCAGCAGTCTTAGCGGGAGTCGGGTAGATACGCAGTATTTT. Translated: CASSLSGSRVDTQYF.

Only a few counts were recorded for this clonotype. The chain recombines TRBV6-1 with TRBJ2-5, with a weak D call TRBD2 (5 bases). Trimming stripped 6 bases from V and 5 bases from J, with 10 bases between. Germline CDR1 is MNHNS and CDR2 is SASEGT. CDR3 length: 12 amino acids. This CDR3 is CASSPLGETQYF. The DNA for the CDR3 is TGTGCCAGCAGCCCACTAGGGGAGACCCAGTACTTC.

The CDR3 is CSAKAGGNTEAFF. CDR3 sequence (DNA): TGCAGTGCTAAAGCGGGGGGGAACACTGAAGCTTTCTTT. The V and J genes are TRBV20-1 and TRBJ1-1, with D possibly matching TRBD1 (5 bases). V lost 4 bases and J 1 base, leaving 10 bases between the germline ends. Germline CDR1 is DFQATT and CDR2 is SNEGSKA (reference sequence). CDR3 size: 13 residues.

This clonotype was seen at least ten times. The rearrangement uses TRBV28 and TRBJ2-3; D call uncertain. The CDR3 has 13 residues. Germline V CDR1 and CDR2: MDHEN, SYDVKM. V lost 2 bases and J 8 bases, leaving 11 bases between the germline ends. DNA for the CDR3: TGTGCCAGCAGTTTAGTGAGCGAAGTTACGCAGTATTTT. It is translated as CASSLVSEVTQYF.

This clonotype has ten or more counts. The CDR3 spells CASSQRWTEGRNSGNTIYF. DNA for the CDR3: TGTGCCAGCAGCCAAAGATGGACCGAGGGACGGAACTCTGGAAACACCATATATTTT. The chain couples TRBV3-1 to TRBJ1-3; possibly TRBD1 for D (5 bases). CDR3 size: 19 residues. Trimming removed 2 bases at V and 0 bases at J, with 20 bases between. Germline V gene data show CDR1 as LGHDT and CDR2 as YNNKEL (reference sequence).

V and J are TRBV29-1 and TRBJ2-7; D may correspond to TRBD1 or TRBD2 (5 bases each). CDR3 length equals 15 residues. CDR1 SQVTM and CDR2 ANQGSEA come from the germline V gene. Trimming shortened V by 7 bases and J by 3 bases, and 22 bases separated the two germline ends. CDR3 sequence (DNA): TGCAGCGCCCGACGGGGACCGGATTCCCGCTACGAGCAGTACTTC. This encodes CSARRGPDSRYEQYF.